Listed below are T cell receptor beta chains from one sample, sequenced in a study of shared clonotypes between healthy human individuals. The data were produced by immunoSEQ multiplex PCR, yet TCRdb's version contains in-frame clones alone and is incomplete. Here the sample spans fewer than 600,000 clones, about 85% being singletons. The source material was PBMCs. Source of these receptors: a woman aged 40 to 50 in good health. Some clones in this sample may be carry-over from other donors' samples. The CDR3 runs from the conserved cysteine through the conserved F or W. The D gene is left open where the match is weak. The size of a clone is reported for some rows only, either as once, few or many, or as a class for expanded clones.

CASSPMVGKLFF,TRBJ1-4,TRBV18,.,few
CSARLGNEAFF,TRBJ1-1,TRBV20-1,.,few
CASNPGGTGRNIQYF,TRBJ2-4,TRBV28,TRBD1,few
CASSEEVLGPDTQYF,TRBJ2-3,TRBV2,.,.
CASSQAPHRNEKLFF,TRBJ1-4,TRBV4-1,.,.
CSTSSGNNEQFF,TRBJ2-1,TRBV29-1,.,.
CASSPLAGAGEQFF,TRBJ2-1,TRBV11-3,TRBD2,.
CASSLEGLGGVREQYF,TRBJ2-7,TRBV7-2,TRBD2,.
CASSLNRGERYGYTF,TRBJ1-2,TRBV7-8,TRBD1,.
CASKAGAQETQYF,TRBJ2-5,TRBV5-4,TRBD2,.
CASSVSRRPTDTQYF,TRBJ2-3,TRBV2,.,.